Shown below are 27 T cell receptor beta chains from a single sample sequenced in a study of monozygotic twins with inflammatory bowel disease. TCRdb re-called the 5' RACE reads and gives one entry per CDR3 protein, without DNA. The sample totals some 150,000 distinct CDR3 sequences; its top ten clones hold 2.4%. Sequenced: blood. The origin of the receptors is a human donor with ulcerative colitis or Crohn's disease, or a healthy co-twin of an affected twin (not recorded which).

The chain couples TRBV4-3 to TRBJ2-1; TCRdb outputs TRBD2, but without DNA this stays unchecked. CDR3 length equals 17 residues. Per germline, CDR1 LGHNA and CDR2 YSLEER. The CDR3 here is CASSQGLVAGSYNEQFF.

J is TRBJ1-1 and V is TRBV20-1. Germline CDR1 DFQATT, CDR2 SNEGSKA (reference sequence). This CDR3 is 12 amino acids long. CDR3 sequence reads: CSAGRTYTEAFF.

V is TRBV5-1 and J is TRBJ2-5; TCRdb's D gene call, TRBD2, goes unchecked for lack of DNA. CDR3 length: 15 amino acids. Germline-derived CDR1 and CDR2 are SGHRS and YFSETQ. CDR3 in amino acids: CASSLLGGGEETQYF.

The chain has TRBV18 and TRBJ1-3. The CDR3 covers 14 residues. Germline-derived CDR1 and CDR2 are KGHSH and LQKENI. CDR3 amino acids: CASSPRPGGDTIYF.

V gene TRBV29-1 combines with J gene TRBJ2-5. The CDR3 contains 12 residues. CDR1 is SQVTM, CDR2 ANQGSEA, per germline. CDR3 sequence reads: CSVESGIETQYF.

The genes are TRBV5-6 and TRBJ2-7; with no DNA, the TCRdb D assignment of TRBD1 cannot be verified. Germline V gives CDR1 SGHDT, CDR2 YYEEEE. The CDR3 has 16 amino acids. CDR3 in amino acids: CASSLMGGQGPYEQYF.

Here the CDR3 reads CASSPGTASNEKLFF. The gene calls are TRBV7-2 and TRBJ1-4; TCRdb's D call of TRBD1 is untestable without DNA. The CDR3 totals 15 residues. Looked up from germline, CDR1 is SGHTA and CDR2 is FQGNSA.

This chain joins TRBV7-9 and TRBJ2-2; checking the TCRdb D call of TRBD2 is not possible without DNA. The CDR3 runs 17 residues. CDR1 and CDR2 from the germline V gene are SEHNR and FQNEAQ (reference sequence). CDR3 residues: CASSLKSDWLAIGELFF.

This rearrangement joins TRBV24-1 to TRBJ2-7; as DNA is missing, the TRBD1 call by TCRdb cannot be tested. This CDR3 contains 15 residues. Germline V gene data show CDR1 as KGHDR and CDR2 as SFDVKD. The CDR3 here is CATSDPSDGDREQYF.

The chain has TRBV5-1 and TRBJ2-5; TCRdb designates TRBD1, a call that cannot be tested without DNA. The CDR3 is made up of 13 amino acids. CDR1 and CDR2 (germline): SGHRS, YFSETQ. CDR3 sequence reads: CASSYGGGETQYF. Drawing the rest from reference TRBV5-1 and TRBJ2-5, the complete variable domain is KAGVTQTPRYLIKTRGQQVTLSCSPISGHRSVSWYQQTPGQGLQFLFEYFSETQRNKGNFPGRFSGRQFSNSRSEMNVSTLELGDSALYLCASSYGGGETQYFGPGTRLLVL.

This chain uses TRBV9 with TRBJ2-7; absent DNA, TCRdb's TRBD1 call cannot be checked. Germline-derived CDR1 and CDR2 are SGDLS and YYNGEE. This CDR3 has 15 residues. The CDR3 region is CASSIATGGSYEQYF.

This chain uses TRBV20-1 with TRBJ1-2; lacking DNA, the TRBD1 call made by TCRdb goes unchecked. The CDR3 runs to 12 residues. Germline CDR1 is DFQATT and CDR2 is SNEGSKA (reference sequence). CDR3 in amino acids: CSASGDSYGYTF.

The chain is built from TRBV4-2 and TRBJ1-2; TCRdb names TRBD1, which stays unverified in the absence of DNA. Germline V gene lookup returns CDR1 LGHNA and CDR2 YNFKEQ. CDR3 length equals 13 residues. This chain's CDR3 is CASSLTGRYGYTF.

The rearrangement joins TRBV7-2 to TRBJ2-3; TCRdb indicates TRBD2, and absent DNA this call remains unverified. The germline gives CDR1 SGHTA, CDR2 FQGNSA. The CDR3 contains 15 residues. CDR3 in amino acids: CASSSGTSGKDTQYF.

The chain joins TRBV5-4 to TRBJ1-1; TCRdb names TRBD1, which stays unverified in the absence of DNA. There are 12 residues in the CDR3. Germline CDR1 reads SGHNT; CDR2 reads YYREEE (reference sequence). The CDR3 sequence is CASSRSGGEAFF.

The chain couples TRBV27 to TRBJ1-2; as DNA is missing, the TRBD1 call by TCRdb cannot be tested. The CDR3 totals 16 residues. Per germline, CDR1 MNHEY and CDR2 SMNVEV (reference sequence). CDR3 residues: CASSFSGQGEIWGYTF.

V and J are TRBV19 and TRBJ1-5; TCRdb proposes TRBD1, but this gene call is untestable without DNA. The germline V gene encodes CDR1 LNHDA and CDR2 SQIVND (reference sequence). This CDR3 has 20 amino acids. CDR3 protein: CASSISLYLDRGSLHQPQHF.

The chain's CDR3 is CASSLKSYGSYEQYF. The V gene is TRBV5-1, the J gene TRBJ2-7. Germline V gene sequence: CDR1 SGHRS, CDR2 YFSETQ. This CDR3 is built from 15 residues.

The genes are TRBV29-1 and TRBJ2-5; the D call from TCRdb, TRBD2, cannot be confirmed without DNA. Germline V lookup: CDR1 SQVTM, CDR2 ANQGSEA. This CDR3 comprises 15 residues. The CDR3 sequence: CSVESAGRELETQYF.

V usage is TRBV2 and J usage is TRBJ1-1; without DNA, the TCRdb call of TRBD1 cannot be checked. CDR1 and CDR2 (germline): SNHLY, FYNNEI. The CDR3 totals 13 residues. The chain's CDR3 is CASSTGENTEAFF.

The chain carries TRBV11-2 and TRBJ2-5; the D call of TRBD1 rests on TCRdb alone, since no DNA is present to check it. CDR3 size: 15 residues. The V gene's germline CDR1 is SGHAT and CDR2 FQNNGV. CDR3 residues: CASSLLTEWGETQYF. Using reference TRBV11-2 and TRBJ2-5 for the parts outside the CDR3, the full variable domain is EAGVAQSPRYKIIEKRQSVAFWCNPISGHATLYWYQQILGQGPKLLIQFQNNGVVDDSQLPKDRFSAERLKGVDSTLKIQPAKLEDSAVYLCASSLLTEWGETQYFGPGTRLLVL.

The CDR3 reads CASSSGLGTQETQYF. V usage is TRBV9 and J usage is TRBJ2-5; TCRdb returns TRBD1, unconfirmable since there is no DNA. From germline, CDR1 is SGDLS and CDR2 YYNGEE. This CDR3 contains 15 residues.

This sequence joins TRBV16 and TRBJ2-7; TCRdb outputs TRBD2, but without DNA this stays unchecked. The CDR3 is 14 residues long. Germline values: CDR1 KGHSY, CDR2 FQNENV. CDR3 amino acids: CASSLAGISYEQYF.

This chain links TRBV7-2 with TRBJ2-1; TCRdb outputs TRBD2, but without DNA this stays unchecked. The CDR3 covers 12 residues. Per the germline V gene, CDR1 is SGHTA and CDR2 is FQGNSA. The CDR3 is CASSQRHNEQFF.

V and J are TRBV3-1 and TRBJ1-4; the TRBD1 assignment by TCRdb is unverifiable without DNA. CDR1 is LGHDT, CDR2 YNNKEL, per germline (reference sequence). This CDR3 is 16 amino acids long. The CDR3 sequence: CASSQPQGWSGEKLFF.

The CDR3 sequence: CSARDRLLGSYEQYF. The genes are TRBV20-1 and TRBJ2-7. The CDR3 sequence is 15 residues long. The germline V gene encodes CDR1 DFQATT and CDR2 SNEGSKA (reference sequence).

This chain joins TRBV27 and TRBJ2-3; the D gene TCRdb calls, TRBD2, cannot be checked with no DNA. Germline V lookup: CDR1 MNHEY, CDR2 SMNVEV (reference sequence). This CDR3 contains 13 residues. CDR3 region: CASRGSGSDTQYF.